The 21 T cell receptor gamma chains below were found in one sample sequenced in a study of gamma delta lymphoproliferative disorders and STAT genes. The receptor sequences were amplified from genomic DNA of peripheral blood mononuclear cells. TCRdb redid clone calling on the multiplex PCR reads using CATT. The table includes 2,200 or so gamma-chain clones, 9.8% detected once. Sequencing was carried out using blood. The receptor source for this set is a human donor with gamma-delta T-cell large granular lymphocyte leukemia.

V and J are TRGV3 and TRGJ1 or TRGJ2. The J gene, left out of TCRdb, was set here by checking the DNA against germline. The CDR3 covers 13 residues. CDR1 is VTNTFY, CDR2 YDVSTARD, per germline (reference sequence). Germline trimming cut 5 bases from V and 3 bases from J; bases unmatched to any gene: 7. The CDR3 sequence is CATWGYLYYKKLF. CDR3 DNA sequence: TGTGCCACCTGGGGATATCTTTATTATAAGAAACTCTTT.

By sample fraction, this clone is medium-sized. CDR3 amino acids: CAAWDRGWFKIF. For the CDR3, the DNA is TGTGCTGCGTGGGACCGTGGTTGGTTCAAGATATTT. The V gene is TRGV10, the J gene TRGJP1. The J gene, left out of TCRdb, was set here by checking the DNA against germline. TRGV10 has ORF status, its function being uncertain. V was pared by 8 bases and J by 7 bases, with 5 bases of the junction left unmatched. CDR3 size: 12 residues.

J is TRGJ1 or TRGJ2 and V is TRGV4. Germline matching of the DNA provided the J gene here, since TCRdb leaves it blank. The CDR3 is 17 amino acids. Germline CDR1 reads EGSTGY; CDR2 reads YDSYTSSV. V trimming: 1 base; J trimming: 2 bases; junction bases outside the gene matches: 14. The CDR3 reads CATWDGFPRLDYYKKLF. The CDR3 DNA reads TGTGCCACCTGGGATGGATTTCCCAGACTGGATTATTATAAGAAACTCTTT.

This clone has only a few counts. Additional DNA sequences in this sample encode the identical CDR3. The chain is built from TRGV4 and TRGJ1 or TRGJ2. Here the J gene was assigned by germline matching of the DNA, as TCRdb has none. The germline V gene encodes CDR1 EGSTGY and CDR2 YDSYTSSV. CDR3 length: 12 residues. Trimming removed 0 bases from V and 7 bases from J; junction bases left unmatched: 3. This CDR3 reads CATWDGRYKKLF. CDR3 coding DNA: TGTGCCACCTGGGATGGGAGGTATAAGAAACTCTTT.

The V gene is TRGV9, the J gene TRGJP. The J gene is absent in TCRdb and was assigned here via DNA matching to germline. The CDR3 is 16 amino acids. The ends lost 4 bases at V and 5 bases at J; junction bases unmatched: 5. Germline V gene sequence: CDR1 GITISATS, CDR2 ISYDGTV (reference sequence). DNA of the CDR3: TGTGCCTTGTGGGAAGATGAAGAGTTGGGCAAAAAAATCAAGGTATTT. Its translation: CALWEDEELGKKIKVF.

In its sample, this clone was seen once. The rearrangement links TRGV10 to TRGJ1 or TRGJ2. TCRdb records no J gene; here it was assigned by comparing the DNA to germline. TRGV10 is recorded as an ORF, its role being uncertain. J lost 2 bases, V lost 13 bases, and 15 bases had no gene match. The CDR3 totals 14 residues. In DNA form, the CDR3 reads TGTGCTGGGCTAGGGCCTGGGGATTATTATAAGAAACTCTTT. Its protein product is CAGLGPGDYYKKLF.

This clone is classed as medium-sized. The rearrangement links TRGV2 to TRGJP2. The J gene, missing from TCRdb, was assigned here through DNA to germline matching. The germline V gene has CDR1 EGSNGY and CDR2 YDSYNSKV. V lost 1 base, J lost 2 bases, and 7 bases stayed unmatched. This CDR3 has 16 residues. Here the CDR3 DNA reads TGTGCCACCTGGGACGGTATACTAAGTAGTGATTGGATCAAGACGTTT. Translated, it gives CATWDGILSSDWIKTF.

This clone is medium-sized. The CDR3 spells CATWDIDKKLF. DNA of the CDR3: TGTGCCACCTGGGATATCGATAAGAAACTCTTT. The rearrangement uses TRGV8 and TRGJ1 or TRGJ2. TCRdb is silent on the J gene; assignment here came from matching the DNA to germline. The CDR3 runs 11 residues. J gave up 8 bases and V 2 bases, and 3 bases lay outside the gene matches. The germline V gene has CDR1 VENAVY and CDR2 YDSYNSRV.

This clone has more than one count but fewer than ten. The rearrangement joins TRGV4 to TRGJ1 or TRGJ2. The J gene, not given by TCRdb, was assigned here from a germline match of the nucleotide sequence. The V gene's germline CDR1 is EGSTGY and CDR2 YDSYTSSV. V dropped 3 bases and J dropped 7; count of bases not matched to a gene: 9. This CDR3 comprises 13 residues. The CDR3 loop reads CATWDPCGYKKLF. In DNA form, the CDR3 reads TGTGCCACCTGGGATCCCTGTGGATATAAGAAACTCTTT.

CDR3 nucleotide sequence: TGTGCCACCTGGGATAGTTGGCATTATAAGAAACTCTTT. This codes for CATWDSWHYKKLF. V is TRGV8 and J is TRGJ1 or TRGJ2. TCRdb lists no J gene, so it was determined here by aligning the DNA to germline. This CDR3 region has 13 residues. The germline CDR1 and CDR2 sequences are VENAVY and YDSYNSRV. V lost 1 base, J lost 5 bases, and 5 bases stayed unmatched.

By sample share, this clone is medium-sized. V and J are TRGV10 and TRGJ1 or TRGJ2. Here the J gene was assigned by germline matching of the DNA, as TCRdb has none. TRGV10 is an ORF, and what it does is uncertain. This CDR3 spans 13 amino acids. The V segment lost 8 bases and the J segment 0 bases; nucleotides outside the gene matches: 5. Here the CDR3 reads CAAWEKNYYKKLF. CDR3 in DNA: TGTGCTGCGTGGGAGAAGAATTATTATAAGAAACTCTTT.

The chain couples TRGV8 to TRGJ1 or TRGJ2. The J gene is absent in TCRdb and was assigned here via DNA matching to germline. Germline trimming cut 9 bases from V and 6 bases from J; bases unmatched to any gene: 8. The CDR3 is made up of 11 amino acids. Germline lookup yields CDR1 VENAVY and CDR2 YDSYNSRV. The CDR3 coding sequence is TGTGCCACCACTATCGGTTATAAGAAACTCTTT. This sequence encodes CATTIGYKKLF.

The chain has TRGV8 and TRGJP1. No J segment appears in TCRdb, so it was assigned here by matching the sequence to germline. The V segment lost 4 bases and the J segment 1 base; nucleotides outside the gene matches: 6. The CDR3 consists of 15 residues. CDR1 and CDR2 (germline): VENAVY, YDSYNSRV. The CDR3 sequence: CATWDLCTTGWFKIF. CDR3 sequence (DNA): TGTGCCACCTGGGACCTATGTACCACTGGTTGGTTCAAGATATTT.

This clone is categorized as medium-sized. The chain is built from TRGV3 and TRGJ1 or TRGJ2. Here the J gene was assigned by germline matching of the DNA, as TCRdb has none. J lost 0 bases, V lost 3 bases, and 2 bases had no gene match. CDR1 and CDR2 (germline): VTNTFY, YDVSTARD (reference sequence). There are 13 residues in the CDR3. The DNA for the CDR3 is TGTGCCACCTGGGACGTGAATTATTATAAGAAACTCTTT. It specifies CATWDVNYYKKLF.

This clone qualifies as medium-sized. The chain couples TRGV11 to TRGJ1 or TRGJ2. TCRdb lists no J gene, so it was determined here by aligning the DNA to germline. TRGV11 is placed among ORFs of uncertain function. V gave up 0 bases and J gave up 7 bases; unmatched junction bases: 6. The CDR3 covers 14 residues. This CDR3 is CACWIRHLTYKKLF. The CDR3 nucleotides read TGTGCCTGCTGGATTAGGCACCTCACCTATAAGAAACTCTTT.

This clone has a handful of counts. The rearrangement uses TRGV2 and TRGJ1 or TRGJ2. The J gene, left out of TCRdb, was set here by checking the DNA against germline. There are 14 residues in the CDR3. Germline CDR1 and CDR2: EGSNGY and YDSYNSKV. V lost 2 bases to trimming and J lost 0 bases; unmatched junction nucleotides: 4. The CDR3 protein is CATWDERNYYKKLF. CDR3 DNA sequence: TGTGCCACCTGGGACGAAAGGAATTATTATAAGAAACTCTTT.

This clone is medium-sized. The CDR3 coding sequence is TGTGCCTGCTGGATTCGACCACCGAATTATTATAAGAAACTCTTT. This encodes CACWIRPPNYYKKLF. This chain uses TRGV11 with TRGJ1 or TRGJ2. No J gene was available from TCRdb, and it was assigned here by a germline match of the DNA. TRGV11 is identified as an open reading frame with a role that is uncertain. CDR3 length: 15 residues. Unmatched junction bases numbered 8, after V lost 6 bases and J lost 0 bases.

This clone appeared a few times. The chain has TRGV3 and TRGJ1 or TRGJ2. TCRdb gives no J gene; it was assigned here by matching the DNA to germline. From germline, CDR1 is VTNTFY and CDR2 YDVSTARD (reference sequence). The CDR3 is 11 residues long. CDR3 coding DNA: TGTGCAAAACCTGGGACGTCTAAGAAACTCTTT. It specifies CAKPGTSKKLF.

This clone is medium-sized in the sample. The identical CDR3 is also encoded by other nucleotide sequences in the sample. V gene TRGV3 combines with J gene TRGJ1 or TRGJ2. TCRdb lists no J gene, so it was determined here by aligning the DNA to germline. This CDR3 is built from 13 residues. The V gene end was trimmed by 0 bases and the J gene end by 5 bases; junction bases not matched to a gene: 4. The V gene's germline CDR1 is VTNTFY and CDR2 YDVSTARD (reference sequence). The CDR3 nucleotides read TGTGCCACCTGGGACAGGCCGGATTATAAGAAACTCTTT. Translating it yields CATWDRPDYKKLF.

This clone was found a few times. This sequence joins TRGV4 and TRGJ1 or TRGJ2. Here the J gene was assigned by germline matching of the DNA, as TCRdb has none. Germline V CDR1 and CDR2: EGSTGY, YDSYTSSV. The CDR3 has 13 amino acids. V dropped 5 bases and J dropped 1; count of bases not matched to a gene: 5. CDR3 sequence reads: CATWGSNYYKKLF. For the CDR3, the DNA is TGTGCCACCTGGGGCTCTAATTATTATAAGAAACTCTTT.

The chain employs TRGV4 and TRGJ1 or TRGJ2. TCRdb gives no J gene; it was assigned here by matching the DNA to germline. CDR1 and CDR2 (germline): EGSTGY, YDSYTSSV. V lost 6 bases to trimming and J lost 9 bases; unmatched junction nucleotides: 23. The CDR3 is 16 residues long. The CDR3 DNA reads as TGTGCCACCTGGAACGACGAACCCCCTATTATTCCTAAGAAACTCTTT. This translates into CATWNDEPPIIPKKLF.